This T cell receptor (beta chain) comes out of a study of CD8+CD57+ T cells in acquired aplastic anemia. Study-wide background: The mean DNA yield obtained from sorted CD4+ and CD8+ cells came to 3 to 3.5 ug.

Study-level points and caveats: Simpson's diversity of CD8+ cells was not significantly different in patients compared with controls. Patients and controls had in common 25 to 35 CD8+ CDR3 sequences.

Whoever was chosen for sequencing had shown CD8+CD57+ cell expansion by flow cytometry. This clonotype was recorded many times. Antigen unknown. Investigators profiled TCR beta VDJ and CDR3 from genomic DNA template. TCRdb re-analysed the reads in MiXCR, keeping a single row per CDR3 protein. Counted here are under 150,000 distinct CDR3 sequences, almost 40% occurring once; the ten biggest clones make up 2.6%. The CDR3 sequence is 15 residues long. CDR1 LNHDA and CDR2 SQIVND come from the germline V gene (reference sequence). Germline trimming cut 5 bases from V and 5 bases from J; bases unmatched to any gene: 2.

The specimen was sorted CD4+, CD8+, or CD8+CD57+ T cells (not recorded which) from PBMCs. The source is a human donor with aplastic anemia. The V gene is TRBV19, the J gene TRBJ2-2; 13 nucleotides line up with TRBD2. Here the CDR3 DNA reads TGTGCCAGTAGTGGGGGACTAGCGGGGACCGGGGAGCTGTTTTTT. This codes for CASSGGLAGTGELFF. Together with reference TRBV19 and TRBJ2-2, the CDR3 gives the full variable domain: DGGITQSPKYLFRKEGQNVTLSCEQNLNHDAMYWYRQDPGQGLRLIYYSQIVNDFQKGDIAEGYSVSREKKESFPLTVTSAQKNPTAFYLCASSGGLAGTGELFFGEGSRLTVL.